The clone carrying this TCR beta chain was detected many times. The data are from a study of T cells in Graves' hyperthyroidism and ophthalmopathy. Trimming pared 0 bases from V and 6 bases from J, leaving 15 bases between. The CDR3 sequence is 16 residues long. Germline V CDR1 and CDR2: MNHEY, SVGAGI. The PBMCs had their origin in more than 9.5 ml of fresh peripheral blood. RNA transcripts yielded amplified TCR beta CDR3 regions. The HTBI primer set drove a first-round RT-PCR of the TCR CDR3. TCRdb redid the calling of the multiplex PCR reads with MiXCR, one entry per CDR3 protein. The table includes some 320,000 distinct CDR3 sequences, roughly an eighth detected once.

The chain links TRBV6-5 to TRBJ2-1; D gene ambiguous. This TCR came from a woman between 40 and 55 years old with Graves' ophthalmopathy. The source material was blood. The CDR3 here is CASSYSISTFSNEQFF. In nucleotides, the CDR3 is TGTGCCAGCAGTTACTCGATTAGTACGTTTTCCAATGAGCAGTTCTTC.